This passage covers 27 T cell receptor beta chains from one sample sequenced in a study of T-cell memory formation after mild COVID-19. TCRdb itself ran the 5' RACE reads through MiXCR, one entry per CDR3 protein. Of hundreds of thousands of distinct CDR3 sequences listed, more than 20% are singletons. Specimen: PBMCs or a T cell subset sorted from them (not recorded which). Every receptor here comes from a man aged 18 to 30 who had mild COVID-19 (a few samples of this study predate the infection). Cell type and time point are not known.

This clonotype came up a few times. The chain couples TRBV13 to TRBJ1-5; tentative D call: TRBD1 (5 bases). The CDR3 is 15 residues long. The germline V gene encodes CDR1 PRHDT and CDR2 FYEKMQ (reference sequence). The germline V and J ends were trimmed by 5 bases and 6 bases, with 17 bases remaining between them. The CDR3 bases are TGTGCCAGCAGCCCTCGGACGGGGCGGTCTCAGCCCCAGCATTTT. It is translated as CASSPRTGRSQPQHF.

This clonotype was detected a few times. The chain's CDR3 is CASSYIGTGNEQYV. The CDR3 bases are TGTGCCAGCAGTTACATAGGGACAGGGAACGAGCAGTACGTC. This sequence joins TRBV6-6 and TRBJ2-7; 9 nucleotides agree with TRBD1. The V and J ends lost 2 bases and 5 bases, in that order; junction bases with no gene match: 4. CDR1 and CDR2 from the germline V gene are MNHNY and SVGAGI (reference sequence). The CDR3 has 14 amino acids.

V is TRBV7-8 and J is TRBJ2-7, with no clear D. This CDR3 is built from 11 residues. V shed 11 bases and J shed 2 bases, with 10 bases lying between them. Germline values: CDR1 SGHVS, CDR2 FQNEAQ. The CDR3 reads CACGKAYEQYF. CDR3 sequence (DNA): TGTGCCTGTGGGAAGGCCTACGAGCAGTACTTC.

The gene calls are TRBV12-3 or TRBV12-4 and TRBJ2-7; D call uncertain. The CDR3 loop spans 17 amino acids. The V gene lost 5 bases and the J gene lost 0 bases, with 20 bases spanning the gap. CDR3 protein: CASSLASSPRFSYEQYF. The DNA of the CDR3 is TGTGCCAGCAGTCTGGCCTCTAGTCCTCGGTTCTCCTACGAGCAGTACTTC.

A few counts support this clonotype. This CDR3 reads CSVGLGGIEAFF. The CDR3 DNA follows: TGCAGCGTTGGTCTAGGGGGCATTGAAGCTTTCTTT. The V and J genes are TRBV29-1 and TRBJ1-1, with 7 bases matching TRBD1. CDR3 size: 12 residues. Germline lookup yields CDR1 SQVTM and CDR2 ANQGSEA. The trim removed 4 bases at V and 7 bases at J, leaving 6 bases unmatched.

The V gene is TRBV12-3 or TRBV12-4, the J gene TRBJ2-7; D is possibly TRBD1 (6 bases). The CDR3 sequence is 14 residues long. V was shortened by 2 bases and J by 3 bases, with 11 bases between the two germline ends. The CDR3 region is CASSLRGNDYEQYF. The DNA of the CDR3 is TGTGCCAGCAGTTTAAGGGGGAACGACTACGAGCAGTACTTC.

J is TRBJ2-5 and V is TRBV4-3, with a tentative D call TRBD1 (6 bases). Trimming cost V 4 bases and J 5 bases, with 14 bases left between them. Germline CDR1 reads LGHNA; CDR2 reads YSLEER. The CDR3 extends over 14 amino acids. The CDR3 is CASSLNRVKETQYF. The CDR3, as DNA: TGCGCCAGCAGCCTTAACAGGGTGAAGGAGACCCAGTACTTC.

This clonotype was counted between two and nine times. This chain joins TRBV3-1 and TRBJ2-5, with TRBD2 matching over 7 bases. The CDR3 covers 12 residues. The germline V gene has CDR1 LGHDT and CDR2 YNNKEL (reference sequence). V lost 3 bases, J lost 6 bases, and 1 base stayed unmatched. CDR3 region: CASSQGGKTQYF. CDR3 bases: TGTGCCAGCAGCCAGGGGGGGAAGACCCAGTACTTC.

The chain has TRBV7-9 and TRBJ2-3; TRBD2 aligns across 10 bases. Germline loops: CDR1 SEHNR, CDR2 FQNEAQ (reference sequence). V was pared by 5 bases and J by 4 bases, with 9 bases of the junction left unmatched. The CDR3 spans 16 residues. Written as DNA, the CDR3 is TGTGCCAGCAGCCCATGGGTAGCGGGGGGTCCAGATACGCAGTATTTT. Protein sequence: CASSPWVAGGPDTQYF.

There are a few counts of this clonotype. This chain uses TRBV5-1 with TRBJ1-6; the D is unclear. V was trimmed by 4 bases and J by 8 bases, leaving 16 bases between them. The CDR3 length is 15 residues. Germline loops: CDR1 SGHRS, CDR2 YFSETQ. As DNA, the CDR3 is TGCGCCAGCAGCCCGGGTCAAGAGGGTTATTCACCCCTCCACTTT. Its protein product is CASSPGQEGYSPLHF.

This sequence joins TRBV9 and TRBJ1-5; D is ambiguous. There are 14 residues in the CDR3. The germline CDR1 and CDR2 sequences are SGDLS and YYNGEE. The ends were cut back, 0 bases at V and 4 bases at J, with 8 bases in the middle. The CDR3 DNA reads as TGTGCCAGCAGCGTAGGTCCGTCAAATCAGCCCCAGCATTTT. As protein: CASSVGPSNQPQHF.

This clonotype has just a few counts. The chain carries TRBV19 and TRBJ1-5, with 7 bases matching TRBD1. This CDR3 has 16 amino acids. Germline lookup yields CDR1 LNHDA and CDR2 SQIVND (reference sequence). The V and J ends lost 1 base and 11 bases, in that order; junction bases with no gene match: 14. DNA of the CDR3: TGTGCCAGTAGTATAGTGGCCGCGACAGGGAGGTTGGCCCAGCATTTT. Residues: CASSIVAATGRLAQHF.

This chain uses TRBV14 with TRBJ2-7, with 7 bases lining up with TRBD1. Germline CDR1 reads SGHDN; CDR2 reads FVKESK. There are 14 residues in the CDR3. J was trimmed by 5 bases and V by 1 base; bases with no gene match: 5. The CDR3, as DNA: TGTGCCAGCAGCCAAGTAGGCAGGGGGAACGAGCAGTACTTC. Encoded protein: CASSQVGRGNEQYF.

V and J are TRBV29-1 and TRBJ2-7; unclear D gene. Deletions cut 0 bases from V and 4 bases from J, with 10 bases between. The CDR3 runs 13 residues. Germline assignment: CDR1 SQVTM and CDR2 ANQGSEA. The CDR3 sequence: CSVEDRDGYEQYF. The DNA for the CDR3 is TGCAGCGTTGAAGATAGAGACGGGTACGAGCAGTACTTC.

This clonotype appeared a single time. The junction differs from germline at one of its ends, possibly a read error. This chain links TRBV30 with TRBJ2-7; 7 bases fit TRBD1. The CDR3 extends over 10 amino acids. In germline, CDR1 is GTSNPN, CDR2 SVGIG (reference sequence). The CDR3 spells CAWSVGQLNF. CDR3 bases: TGTGCCTGGAGTGTGGGACAGTTGAATTTC. Using reference TRBV30 and TRBJ2-7 for the parts outside the CDR3, the full variable domain is SQTIHQWPATLVQPVGSPLSLECTVEGTSNPNLYWYRQAAGRGLQLLFYSVGIGQISSEVPQNLSASRPQDRQFILSSKKLLLSDSGFYLCAWSVGQLNFGPGTRLTVT.

The gene calls are TRBV2 and TRBJ1-1, with 8 bases aligning to TRBD1. J gave up 11 bases and V 7 bases, and 9 bases lay outside the gene matches. The CDR3 totals 12 residues. Germline V gives CDR1 SNHLY, CDR2 FYNNEI. CDR3 DNA sequence: TGTGCCAGCACTCGACAGGGGATGTACGCTTTCTTT. Its translation: CASTRQGMYAFF.

This clonotype was detected many times. CDR3 sequence reads: CASSSDRASQPQHF. CDR3 DNA: TGCGCCAGCAGCTCGGACAGGGCGAGTCAGCCCCAGCATTTT. J is TRBJ1-5 and V is TRBV4-3, with 8 nucleotides matching TRBD1. The CDR3 covers 14 residues. With V trimmed by 5 bases and J by 6 bases, 6 bases remained unmatched. Germline V lookup: CDR1 LGHNA, CDR2 YSLEER.

This clonotype was detected only a few times. The gene calls are TRBV10-3 and TRBJ1-5; D remains ambiguous. The germline V and J ends were trimmed by 0 bases and 3 bases, with 9 bases remaining between them. Germline loops: CDR1 ENHRY, CDR2 SYGVKD. CDR3 length equals 15 residues. CDR3 amino acids: CAISESSENNQPQHF. The CDR3 coding sequence is TGTGCCATCAGTGAGTCGTCGGAGAACAATCAGCCCCAGCATTTT.

The CDR3 region is CASRGQGTYEQYV. The CDR3 nucleotides read TGTGCCAGCAGAGGACAGGGAACCTACGAGCAGTACGTC. V gene TRBV28 combines with J gene TRBJ2-7; 8 bases map to TRBD1. CDR1 and CDR2 from the germline V gene are MDHEN and SYDVKM. Germline trimming cut 6 bases from V and 2 bases from J; bases unmatched to any gene: 3. This CDR3 comprises 13 residues.

The V gene is TRBV4-2, the J gene TRBJ2-1, with D possibly being TRBD2 (5 bases). Per germline, CDR1 LGHNA and CDR2 YNFKEQ. V was pared by 1 base and J by 5 bases, with 21 bases between. The CDR3 covers 18 residues. The CDR3 coding sequence is TGTGCCAGCAGCCAAGGATCCCCCGGGGTGAGGGAGAACAATGAGCAGTTCTTC. Translating it yields CASSQGSPGVRENNEQFF.

The chain combines TRBV4-3 with TRBJ1-1; D is unclear. The CDR3 spans 15 residues. Looked up from germline, CDR1 is LGHNA and CDR2 is YSLEER. V was shortened by 0 bases and J by 0 bases, with 8 bases between the two germline ends. This chain's CDR3 is CASSQDPDLNTEAFF. DNA for the CDR3: TGCGCCAGCAGCCAAGATCCCGACCTGAACACTGAAGCTTTCTTT.

The chain links TRBV27 to TRBJ1-2; maybe TRBD1 (5 bases). V lost 6 bases and J 4 bases, leaving 15 bases between the germline ends. CDR1 and CDR2 from the germline V gene are MNHEY and SMNVEV (reference sequence). The CDR3 spans 14 residues. This CDR3 reads CASSSAGMGYGYTF. For the CDR3, the DNA is TGTGCCAGCAGCTCCGCAGGGATGGGCTATGGCTACACCTTC.

The chain carries TRBV4-3 and TRBJ2-1; 13 bases align to TRBD2. With V trimmed by 3 bases and J by 13 bases, 9 bases remained unmatched. The germline V gene has CDR1 LGHNA and CDR2 YSLEER. The length of the CDR3 is 15 residues. The CDR3 bases are TGCGCCAGCAGCCAGGGACTAGCGGGGCGTACCAGACAGTTCTTC. It is translated as CASSQGLAGRTRQFF.

The sample holds a few counts of this clonotype. The chain recombines TRBV4-3 with TRBJ2-1, with unresolved D. Between the trimmed V and J ends, which lost 1 base and 2 bases, there was a span of 3 bases. The germline CDR1 and CDR2 sequences are LGHNA and YSLEER. The CDR3 is 13 residues long. CDR3 amino acids: CASSQVPYNEQFF. The CDR3 nucleotides read TGCGCCAGCAGCCAAGTACCCTACAATGAGCAGTTCTTC.

This clonotype has just a few counts. The chain has TRBV7-2 and TRBJ2-1, with 7 bases matching TRBD1. Trimming at V came to 7 bases and at J to 5 bases, leaving 8 bases not matched to a gene. Germline loops: CDR1 SGHTA, CDR2 FQGNSA. This CDR3 comprises 14 residues. CDR3 in amino acids: CASIPQGVHNEQFF. The CDR3 region has the DNA TGTGCCAGCATCCCTCAGGGGGTGCACAATGAGCAGTTCTTC.

This clonotype came up a few times. The chain couples TRBV7-2 to TRBJ2-7; tentative D call: TRBD2 (7 bases). The CDR3 sequence is 15 residues long. Germline V gene sequence: CDR1 SGHTA, CDR2 FQGNSA. Trimming took 5 bases from V and 0 from J, leaving 14 bases between them. The CDR3 is CASSQGGVRSYEQYV. The CDR3 DNA follows: TGTGCCAGCAGCCAAGGGGGGGTTCGCTCCTACGAGCAGTACGTC.

This sequence joins TRBV7-3 and TRBJ2-2, with unresolved D. Trimming took off 2 bases at V and 4 bases at J, with 14 bases between the two ends. Germline CDR1 SGHTA, CDR2 FQGTGA. The CDR3 spans 16 residues. The CDR3 DNA reads TGTGCCAGCAGCTTAGGGCAGTTCCGCCCCACCGGGGAGCTGTTTTTT. Protein product: CASSLGQFRPTGELFF.